This TCR beta chain was profiled in a study of shared clonotypes between healthy human individuals. Findings of the study overall: All-four-donor shared clonotypes had higher generation probabilities than non-shared clonotypes did.

With regard to this clone: What it recognizes is unknown.

The assay ran at deep level. Data came from immunoSEQ multiplex PCR; TCRdb stores just in-frame clones and leaves some out. Altogether around 600,000 clones are present, 85% to 95% being singletons, with the ten largest covering over 0.095%. Between the trimmed V and J ends, which lost 4 bases and 7 bases, there was a span of 17 bases. Germline V lookup: CDR1 SEHNR, CDR2 FQNEAQ (reference sequence). The CDR3 runs to 14 residues. The naive CD8 fraction comprised CD45RO-negative cells positively selected for CCR7 and excluded terminally differentiated effector memory CD45RA+ cells. Nashville, Tennessee was home to all donors, who were Caucasian adults.

Sequenced sample: naive CD8+ T cells sorted from blood. This TCR came from a woman aged 30 to 39 in good health. The chain has TRBV7-9 and TRBJ2-7; D perhaps matches TRBD1 (6 bases). CDR3 amino acids: CASSSDRNVGEQYF. The CDR3 nucleotides read TGTGCCAGCAGCTCTGACAGGAACGTCGGGGAGCAGTACTTC.